This is a list of T cell receptor beta chains from one sample in a study of early T cells in non-severe SARS-CoV-2 infection. TCRdb re-called the 5' RACE reads with MiXCR, one entry per CDR3 protein. The data hold tens of thousands of distinct CDR3 sequences, with 6.1% observed a single time. Sample: whole blood. The source of these receptors is an adult who was a healthcare worker with PCR-confirmed SARS-CoV-2 infection or an uninfected control (not recorded which). Each CDR3 is given with its conserved first and last residue. A D gene is named only where the DNA matches it firmly.

d_gene: -
v_gene: TRBV5-1
j_gene: TRBJ2-7
CDR3aa: CASSHQQGEQYF

d_gene: TRBD2
v_gene: TRBV9
j_gene: TRBJ2-1
CDR3aa: CASSSGGWSYNEQFF

d_gene: -
v_gene: TRBV19
j_gene: TRBJ2-3
CDR3aa: CASRKLGSTDTQYF

d_gene: -
v_gene: TRBV5-8
j_gene: TRBJ1-5
CDR3aa: CASSLRRGYQPQHF

d_gene: -
v_gene: TRBV20-1
j_gene: TRBJ1-2
CDR3aa: CSARIIGQNDYTF

d_gene: TRBD2
v_gene: TRBV19
j_gene: TRBJ2-5
CDR3aa: CASSSRAGDRETQYF

d_gene: -
v_gene: TRBV28
j_gene: TRBJ1-5
CDR3aa: CASSFPQGLNQPQHF

d_gene: -
v_gene: TRBV12-3/TRBV12-4
j_gene: TRBJ2-1
CDR3aa: CASSLLGSYYNEQFF

d_gene: TRBD1
v_gene: TRBV7-6
j_gene: TRBJ2-1
CDR3aa: CASSHSPGQGTNEQFF

d_gene: -
v_gene: TRBV5-6
j_gene: TRBJ2-5
CDR3aa: CASSLVGGETQYF

d_gene: -
v_gene: TRBV19
j_gene: TRBJ2-1
CDR3aa: CASSKQRPYNEQFF

d_gene: TRBD2
v_gene: TRBV28
j_gene: TRBJ2-3
CDR3aa: CASSTASGGPGAASTDTQYF

d_gene: -
v_gene: TRBV20-1
j_gene: TRBJ1-2
CDR3aa: CSAREWGQLNYGYTF

d_gene: TRBD1
v_gene: TRBV7-6
j_gene: TRBJ2-7
CDR3aa: CASSRDRVTDEQYF

d_gene: -
v_gene: TRBV2
j_gene: TRBJ2-3
CDR3aa: CASSEPTGLRTDTQYF

d_gene: TRBD2
v_gene: TRBV20-1
j_gene: TRBJ2-3
CDR3aa: CSARDQGRGGSTDTQYF

d_gene: -
v_gene: TRBV21-1
j_gene: TRBJ1-6
CDR3aa: CAFRRAGKCNSPLHF

d_gene: TRBD1
v_gene: TRBV29-1
j_gene: TRBJ2-7
CDR3aa: CSVEVGTGIRYEQYF

d_gene: -
v_gene: TRBV5-4
j_gene: TRBJ1-1
CDR3aa: CASSFPGVNTEAFF

d_gene: -
v_gene: TRBV5-4
j_gene: TRBJ2-5
CDR3aa: CASSLGGEETQYF

d_gene: TRBD1
v_gene: TRBV13
j_gene: TRBJ1-2
CDR3aa: CASSLGRRDSNGYTF

d_gene: -
v_gene: TRBV5-1
j_gene: TRBJ2-3
CDR3aa: CASSFESTTDTQYF

d_gene: TRBD2
v_gene: TRBV13
j_gene: TRBJ2-1
CDR3aa: CASSLGASGASNEQFF

d_gene: TRBD2
v_gene: TRBV28
j_gene: TRBJ2-1
CDR3aa: CASSLSGGVVNEQFF

d_gene: -
v_gene: TRBV10-2
j_gene: TRBJ1-6
CDR3aa: CASSLGGNSPLHF

d_gene: TRBD1
v_gene: TRBV9
j_gene: TRBJ1-1
CDR3aa: CASSASGQGARVSEAFF

d_gene: TRBD1
v_gene: TRBV6-2/TRBV6-3
j_gene: TRBJ2-1
CDR3aa: CASSYTLTGRYEQFF

d_gene: -
v_gene: TRBV14
j_gene: TRBJ2-1
CDR3aa: CASSPRVLSYNEQFF

d_gene: -
v_gene: TRBV7-2
j_gene: TRBJ2-1
CDR3aa: CASAARPLGEQFF

d_gene: -
v_gene: TRBV4-1
j_gene: TRBJ2-2
CDR3aa: CASSYQGPSPAGELFF

d_gene: -
v_gene: TRBV6-6
j_gene: TRBJ2-1
CDR3aa: CASSLEIGSYNEQFF

d_gene: -
v_gene: TRBV15
j_gene: TRBJ2-1
CDR3aa: CATSRRSKTTEQFF

d_gene: -
v_gene: TRBV18
j_gene: TRBJ1-5
CDR3aa: CASSRGLNQPQHF

d_gene: -
v_gene: TRBV20-1
j_gene: TRBJ1-4
CDR3aa: CSARDGAERFTGKLFF

d_gene: TRBD2
v_gene: TRBV2
j_gene: TRBJ2-1
CDR3aa: CASSVASGGAKQFF

d_gene: TRBD1
v_gene: TRBV4-3
j_gene: TRBJ2-3
CDR3aa: CASSLGSWPQGDPDTQYF

d_gene: -
v_gene: TRBV4-1
j_gene: TRBJ1-2
CDR3aa: CASSQESLGYGYTF

d_gene: -
v_gene: TRBV7-9
j_gene: TRBJ2-7
CDR3aa: CASSLVYGAEQYF

d_gene: -
v_gene: TRBV19
j_gene: TRBJ2-6
CDR3aa: CASRRSFFGANVLTF

d_gene: -
v_gene: TRBV11-2
j_gene: TRBJ1-1
CDR3aa: CASSPRQAVEASF

d_gene: -
v_gene: TRBV5-1
j_gene: TRBJ1-4
CDR3aa: CASSPGRDGEKLFF

d_gene: TRBD1
v_gene: TRBV6-1
j_gene: TRBJ2-5
CDR3aa: CASSPEGAGGETQYF

d_gene: -
v_gene: TRBV20-1
j_gene: TRBJ1-5
CDR3aa: CSAQDQSGIIQPQHF

d_gene: -
v_gene: TRBV27
j_gene: TRBJ1-4
CDR3aa: CASSFSGPGRGEKLFF

d_gene: -
v_gene: TRBV7-2
j_gene: TRBJ1-2
CDR3aa: CASSLQGPSDYGYTF

d_gene: TRBD1
v_gene: TRBV29-1
j_gene: TRBJ2-7
CDR3aa: CSVVPGQGDEQYF

d_gene: -
v_gene: TRBV6-4
j_gene: TRBJ2-7
CDR3aa: CASSHDVGYEQYF

d_gene: TRBD2
v_gene: TRBV4-2
j_gene: TRBJ2-3
CDR3aa: CASSQFGTSGGAEADTQYF

d_gene: TRBD1
v_gene: TRBV12-3/TRBV12-4
j_gene: TRBJ2-7
CDR3aa: CASSFTGAVSYEQYF